This T cell receptor beta chain was profiled in a study of T cells in Graves' hyperthyroidism and ophthalmopathy. Findings and caveats of the study: Ophthalmopathy was predicted by the model a median of approximately six months ahead of onset. From stable hyperthyroidism, ophthalmopathy was separated by a 13 V-J model.

The sample holds many counts of this clonotype. Its antigen is not known. V lost 5 bases, J lost 6 bases, and 14 bases lay in between. Germline V gene sequence: CDR1 SGHAT, CDR2 FQNNGV. This CDR3 comprises 13 residues. In making diagnoses, clinical symptoms, serum thyroxine and TRAb, thyroid ultrasound and orbital computed tomography were all used. There were TCR beta CDR3 regions amplified from RNA transcripts. HTBI primers were employed in a first-round RT-PCR of the TCR CDR3. TCRdb itself ran the multiplex PCR reads through MiXCR, one entry per CDR3 protein. Among some 690,000 distinct CDR3 sequences listed, roughly a sixth were seen once.

This sequence was found in a man aged 50 to 59 with Graves' hyperthyroidism. The sequenced sample was blood. The chain links TRBV11-2 to TRBJ2-7, with D unclear. The CDR3, as DNA: TGTGCCAGCAGCCAAACCTACGGCGGCGAGCAGTACTTC. Translation gives CASSQTYGGEQYF.